This is a list of T cell receptor beta chains from one sample in a study of control samples from healthy donors and cancer patients. TCRdb keeps only in-frame clones here, not all; method: immunoSEQ multiplex PCR. Of about 160,000 clones in the sample, about 95% are singletons; the top ten hold 12% to 15%. The sample was PBMCs. These receptor sequences come from a man in his fifties or sixties with colorectal cancer. Each CDR3 is given with its conserved first and last residue. The order of the fields is J gene, clone size, D gene, V gene, CDR3 protein, CDR3 DNA. D genes are given only for firm matches. Size is stated for part of the rows, as once, few or many counts, or as a class when the clone is expanded.

J: TRBJ1-6
size: NA
D: NA
V: TRBV3-1/TRBV3-2
CDR3: CASSHSGAYNSPLHF
DNA: TGTGCCAGCAGCCACAGTGGGGCCTATAATTCACCCCTCCACTTT

J: TRBJ2-5
size: NA
D: NA
V: TRBV27
CDR3: CASSLSGTAGETQYF
DNA: TGTGCCAGCAGTTTATCGGGGACCGCGGGGGAGACCCAGTACTTC

J: TRBJ1-5
size: few
D: TRBD1
V: TRBV10-3
CDR3: CAISEGTGLGSNQPQHF
DNA: TGTGCCATCAGTGAGGGGACAGGTCTAGGTAGCAATCAGCCCCAGCATTTT

J: TRBJ2-1
size: once
D: NA
V: TRBV30
CDR3: CAWGVTATYNEQFF
DNA: TGTGCCTGGGGGGTGACAGCAACCTACAATGAGCAGTTCTTC

J: TRBJ1-1
size: NA
D: NA
V: TRBV6-5
CDR3: CASSPGGGVNTEAFF
DNA: TGTGCCAGCAGTCCCGGGGGGGGTGTGAACACTGAAGCTTTCTTT

J: TRBJ1-2
size: NA
D: TRBD1
V: TRBV10-3
CDR3: CAISESPGQGGFSGYTF
DNA: TGTGCCATCAGTGAGTCACCGGGACAGGGTGGTTTCAGCGGCTACACCTTC

J: TRBJ2-2
size: NA
D: NA
V: TRBV5-3
CDR3: CARSLGTDRTGELFF
DNA: TGTGCCAGAAGCTTGGGGACAGATCGTACCGGGGAGCTGTTTTTT

J: TRBJ2-2
size: NA
D: NA
V: TRBV9
CDR3: CASSVGVGELFF
DNA: TGTGCCAGCAGCGTAGGGGTCGGGGAGCTGTTTTTT

J: TRBJ1-2
size: NA
D: NA
V: TRBV19
CDR3: CASSINDTPYGYTF
DNA: TGTGCCAGTAGTATTAATGACACCCCCTATGGCTACACCTTC

J: TRBJ2-4
size: NA
D: TRBD1
V: TRBV7-9
CDR3: CASSPDVTGKAKNIQYF
DNA: TGTGCCAGCAGCCCGGACGTGACAGGGAAGGCCAAAAACATTCAGTACTTC

J: TRBJ1-2
size: NA
D: NA
V: TRBV4-1
CDR3: CASSQIAAGVNYGYTF
DNA: TGCGCCAGCAGCCAAATAGCGGCAGGGGTGAACTATGGCTACACCTTC

J: TRBJ1-4
size: NA
D: TRBD1
V: TRBV5-6
CDR3: CASSLAGGYEKLFF
DNA: TGTGCCAGCAGCTTGGCAGGGGGTTATGAAAAACTGTTTTTT

J: TRBJ1-6
size: NA
D: NA
V: TRBV12-3/TRBV12-4
CDR3: CASSLPSSPLHF
DNA: TGTGCCAGCAGTTTACCGAGTTCACCCCTCCACTTT

J: TRBJ2-7
size: NA
D: NA
V: TRBV5-4
CDR3: CASSSQGTSFEQYF
DNA: TGTGCCAGCAGCTCTCAGGGGACATCCTTCGAGCAGTACTTC

J: TRBJ1-1
size: NA
D: NA
V: TRBV15
CDR3: CATSRDKGGTEAFF
DNA: TGTGCCACCAGCAGAGATAAGGGGGGCACTGAAGCTTTCTTT

J: TRBJ2-3
size: NA
D: TRBD2
V: TRBV30
CDR3: CAWSGGGKTDTQYF
DNA: TGTGCCTGGAGTGGGGGAGGGAAGACAGATACGCAGTATTTT

J: TRBJ2-7
size: NA
D: TRBD2
V: TRBV2
CDR3: CASSTQRTSGGWYEQYF
DNA: TGTGCCAGCAGTACCCAGCGGACTAGCGGGGGGTGGTACGAGCAGTACTTC

J: TRBJ2-5
size: NA
D: TRBD2
V: TRBV19
CDR3: CASSTSGGALETQYF
DNA: TGTGCCAGTAGTACCTCGGGGGGGGCCTTGGAGACCCAGTACTTC

J: TRBJ1-1
size: NA
D: NA
V: TRBV6-1
CDR3: CASSEGAGRTEAFF
DNA: TGTGCCAGCAGTGAAGGGGCAGGGAGGACTGAAGCTTTCTTT

J: TRBJ2-7
size: NA
D: TRBD1
V: TRBV11-3
CDR3: CASSLGQGGTYEQYF
DNA: TGTGCCAGCAGCTTGGGACAGGGAGGGACCTACGAGCAGTACTTC

J: TRBJ1-6
size: NA
D: TRBD1
V: TRBV18
CDR3: CASSPQDGTGNSPLHF
DNA: TGTGCCAGCTCACCCCAGGACGGGACAGGGAATTCACCCCTCCACTTT

J: TRBJ1-2
size: NA
D: NA
V: TRBV25-1
CDR3: CASSDGRLYGYTF
DNA: TGTGCCAGCAGTGACGGCAGACTCTATGGCTACACCTTC

J: TRBJ1-3
size: NA
D: NA
V: TRBV7-8
CDR3: CASSLKGQGLTIYF
DNA: TGTGCCAGCAGCTTAAAAGGGCAGGGTCTCACCATATATTTT

J: TRBJ1-1
size: NA
D: NA
V: TRBV21-1
CDR3: CASSGRQGARPEAFF
DNA: TGTGCCAGCAGCGGGCGACAGGGGGCGAGGCCTGAAGCTTTCTTT

J: TRBJ1-5
size: once
D: NA
V: TRBV6-5
CDR3: CASTPGRLPNQPQHF
DNA: TGTGCCAGCACTCCGGGGCGTCTGCCAAATCAGCCCCAGCATTTT

J: TRBJ1-6
size: NA
D: NA
V: TRBV27
CDR3: CASSYAYNSPLHF
DNA: TGTGCCAGCAGTTACGCTTATAATTCACCCCTCCACTTT

J: TRBJ1-4
size: once
D: NA
V: TRBV29-1
CDR3: CSVSGGNEKLFF
DNA: TGCAGCGTTAGCGGGGGGAATGAAAAACTGTTTTTT

J: TRBJ1-3
size: NA
D: TRBD1
V: TRBV11-2
CDR3: CASSLSLGQGGNTIYF
DNA: TGTGCCAGCAGCCTAAGCTTGGGACAGGGGGGAAACACCATATATTTT

J: TRBJ2-3
size: NA
D: NA
V: TRBV7-9
CDR3: CASSPPGPPSRTQYF
DNA: TGTGCCAGCAGCCCGCCGGGACCACCTTCCCGTACGCAGTATTTT

J: TRBJ2-7
size: NA
D: TRBD1
V: TRBV6-5
CDR3: CASSYDRERYEQYF
DNA: TGTGCCAGCAGTTACGACAGGGAGCGGTACGAGCAGTACTTC

J: TRBJ1-1
size: NA
D: NA
V: TRBV19
CDR3: CASTLRGGEAFF
DNA: TGTGCCAGTACCCTCCGAGGGGGTGAAGCTTTCTTT

J: TRBJ2-3
size: once
D: TRBD2
V: TRBV3-1/TRBV3-2
CDR3: CASSQAGLDTQYF
DNA: TGTGCTAGCAGCCAAGCGGGGTTGGATACGCAGTATTTT

J: TRBJ1-1
size: NA
D: NA
V: TRBV27
CDR3: CASSPMAANTEAFF
DNA: TGTGCCAGCAGTCCCATGGCGGCGAACACTGAAGCTTTCTTT

J: TRBJ1-1
size: NA
D: NA
V: TRBV2
CDR3: CASSKANTEAFF
DNA: TGTGCCAGCAGTAAGGCGAACACTGAAGCTTTCTTT

J: TRBJ2-2
size: NA
D: NA
V: TRBV4-1
CDR3: CASSSRVTGTGELFF
DNA: TGCGCCAGCAGCTCCAGGGTTACGGGGACCGGGGAGCTGTTTTTT

J: TRBJ1-2
size: NA
D: NA
V: TRBV18
CDR3: CASSPERALGYGYTF
DNA: TGTGCCAGCTCACCGGAGAGGGCTCTTGGCTATGGCTACACCTTC

J: TRBJ1-3
size: NA
D: NA
V: TRBV19
CDR3: CASSKGVAGNTIYF
DNA: TGTGCCAGTAGTAAAGGTGTGGCTGGAAACACCATATATTTT

J: TRBJ2-3
size: NA
D: NA
V: TRBV7-7
CDR3: CASSAGTGTDTQYF
DNA: TGTGCCAGCAGCGCCGGGACTGGCACAGATACGCAGTATTTT

J: TRBJ1-4
size: NA
D: NA
V: TRBV28
CDR3: CASLNRVYHSNEKLFF
DNA: TGTGCCAGCCTTAACAGGGTTTATCATTCTAATGAAAAACTGTTTTTT

J: TRBJ2-2
size: NA
D: NA
V: TRBV5-4
CDR3: CASSLDSTGELFF
DNA: TGTGCCAGCAGCTTGGACAGCACCGGGGAGCTGTTTTTT

J: TRBJ1-5
size: NA
D: NA
V: TRBV30
CDR3: CAWSVNNQPQHF
DNA: TGTGCCTGGAGTGTAAACAACCAGCCCCAGCATTTT

J: TRBJ2-5
size: NA
D: NA
V: TRBV7-2
CDR3: CASSSPGAGEFKTQYF
DNA: TGTGCCAGCAGCTCTCCCGGGGCAGGGGAATTCAAGACCCAGTACTTC

J: TRBJ2-5
size: NA
D: NA
V: TRBV9
CDR3: CASSVGLQETQYF
DNA: TGTGCCAGCAGCGTTGGACTACAAGAGACCCAGTACTTC

J: TRBJ2-3
size: NA
D: NA
V: TRBV24-1
CDR3: CATSEWGETDTQYF
DNA: TGTGCCACCAGTGAGTGGGGTGAAACAGATACGCAGTATTTT

J: TRBJ1-3
size: NA
D: NA
V: TRBV3-1/TRBV3-2
CDR3: CASSLGGVSSGNTIYF
DNA: TGTGCCAGCAGCCTAGGCGGGGTGAGCTCTGGAAACACCATATATTTT